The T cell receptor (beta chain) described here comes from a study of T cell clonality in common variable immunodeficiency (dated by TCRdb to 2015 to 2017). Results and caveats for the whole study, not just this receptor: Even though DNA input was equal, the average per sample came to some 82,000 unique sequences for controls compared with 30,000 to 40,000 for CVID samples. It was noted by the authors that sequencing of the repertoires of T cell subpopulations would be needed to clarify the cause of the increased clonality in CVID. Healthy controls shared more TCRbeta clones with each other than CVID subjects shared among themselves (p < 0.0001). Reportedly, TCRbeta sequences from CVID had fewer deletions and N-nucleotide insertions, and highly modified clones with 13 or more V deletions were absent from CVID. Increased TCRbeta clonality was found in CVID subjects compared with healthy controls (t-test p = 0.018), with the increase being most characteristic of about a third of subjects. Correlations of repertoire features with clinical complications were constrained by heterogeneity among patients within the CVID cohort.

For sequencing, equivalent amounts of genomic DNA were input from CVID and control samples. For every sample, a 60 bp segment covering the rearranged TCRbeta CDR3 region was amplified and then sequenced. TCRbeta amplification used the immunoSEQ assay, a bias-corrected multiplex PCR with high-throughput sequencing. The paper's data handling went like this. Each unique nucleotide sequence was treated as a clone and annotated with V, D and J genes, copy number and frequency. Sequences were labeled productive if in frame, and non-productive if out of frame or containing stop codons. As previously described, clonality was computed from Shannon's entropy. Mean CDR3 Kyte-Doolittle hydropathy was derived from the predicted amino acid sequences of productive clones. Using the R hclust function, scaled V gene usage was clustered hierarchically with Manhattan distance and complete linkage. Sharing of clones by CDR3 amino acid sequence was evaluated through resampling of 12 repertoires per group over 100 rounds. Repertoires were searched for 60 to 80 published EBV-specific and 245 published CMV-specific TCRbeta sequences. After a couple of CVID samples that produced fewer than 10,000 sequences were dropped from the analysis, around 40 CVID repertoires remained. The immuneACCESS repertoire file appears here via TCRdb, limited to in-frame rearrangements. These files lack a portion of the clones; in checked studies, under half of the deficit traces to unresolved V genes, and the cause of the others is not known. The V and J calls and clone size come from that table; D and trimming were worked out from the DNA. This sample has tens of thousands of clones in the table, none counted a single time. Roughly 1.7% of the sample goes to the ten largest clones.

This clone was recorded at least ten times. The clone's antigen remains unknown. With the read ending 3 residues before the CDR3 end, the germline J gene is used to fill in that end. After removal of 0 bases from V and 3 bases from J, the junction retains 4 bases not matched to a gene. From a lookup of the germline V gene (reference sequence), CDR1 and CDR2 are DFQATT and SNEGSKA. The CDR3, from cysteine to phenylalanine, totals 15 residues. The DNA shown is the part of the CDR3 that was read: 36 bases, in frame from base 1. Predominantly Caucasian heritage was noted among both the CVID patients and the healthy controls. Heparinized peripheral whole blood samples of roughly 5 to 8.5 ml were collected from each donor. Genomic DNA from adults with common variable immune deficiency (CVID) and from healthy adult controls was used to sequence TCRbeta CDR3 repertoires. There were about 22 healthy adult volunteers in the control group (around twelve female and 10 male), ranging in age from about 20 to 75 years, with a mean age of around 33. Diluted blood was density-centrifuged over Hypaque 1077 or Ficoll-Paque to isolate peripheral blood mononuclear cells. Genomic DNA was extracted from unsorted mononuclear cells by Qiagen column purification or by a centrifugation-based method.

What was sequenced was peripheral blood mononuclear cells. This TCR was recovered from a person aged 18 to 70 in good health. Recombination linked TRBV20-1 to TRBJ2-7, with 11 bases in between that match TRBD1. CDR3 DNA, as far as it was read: TGCAGTGCTAGAGATAGTGGGACAGGGGGCTACGAG. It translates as CSARDSGTGGYE. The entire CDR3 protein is CSARDSGTGGYEQYF.